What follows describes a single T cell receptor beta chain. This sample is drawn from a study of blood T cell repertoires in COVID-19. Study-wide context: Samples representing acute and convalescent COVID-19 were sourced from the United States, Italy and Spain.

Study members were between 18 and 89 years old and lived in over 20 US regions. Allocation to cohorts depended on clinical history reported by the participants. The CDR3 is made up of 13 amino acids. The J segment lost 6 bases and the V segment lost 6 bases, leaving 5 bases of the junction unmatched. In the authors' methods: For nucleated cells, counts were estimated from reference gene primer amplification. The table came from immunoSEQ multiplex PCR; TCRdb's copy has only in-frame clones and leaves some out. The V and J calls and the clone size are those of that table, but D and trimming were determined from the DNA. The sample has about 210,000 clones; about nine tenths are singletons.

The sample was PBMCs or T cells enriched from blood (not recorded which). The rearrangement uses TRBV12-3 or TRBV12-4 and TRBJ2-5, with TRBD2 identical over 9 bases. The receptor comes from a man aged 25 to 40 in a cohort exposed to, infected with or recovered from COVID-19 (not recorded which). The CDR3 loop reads CASRLSGRKTQYF. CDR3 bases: TGTGCCAGCAGGCTTAGCGGGAGAAAGACCCAGTACTTC.